The T cell receptor (beta chain) described here comes from a study of CD8 T cells in ankylosing spondylitis. Study results and caveats: Typical of ankylosing spondylitis blood, it appeared, was a TCR beta motif of under 10 highly homologous variants. Peripheral blood samples showed relatively rare disease-linked clones, and these clones were CD8+. Some of the motif variants had earlier been found in reactive arthritis patients' fluid and blood. Reports say disease-linked clones showed up significantly more in matched ankylosing spondylitis synovial fluid.

TCRdb itself ran the 5' RACE reads through MiXCR, one entry per CDR3 protein. The sample holds about 360,000 distinct CDR3 sequences, about 20% seen once. The CDR3 contains 14 residues. The V end was cut by 10 bases, the J end by 2 bases, with 17 bases between. This clonotype has a handful of counts. Its antigen is undetermined. This chain connects TRBV12-3 or TRBV12-4 to TRBJ1-1; D possibly corresponds to TRBD1 (6 bases). The receptor comes from a male donor with ankylosing spondylitis or in good health (not recorded which). Sequenced: blood, either unsorted or a sorted T cell fraction (not recorded which). The CDR3 DNA reads as TGTGCCACTTTGGAGGGGGAGCTTAACACTGAAGCTTTCTTT. This encodes CATLEGELNTEAFF.